One and the same sample provided the 8 T cell receptor beta chains below, sequenced in a study of cytomegalovirus exposure and HLA in healthy donors. Generated by immunoSEQ multiplex PCR, the TCRdb table keeps only in-frame clones and is missing some. Altogether about 160,000 clones are present, 85% to 90% being singletons, with the ten largest covering roughly 5.8%. Sequencing used PBMCs. The receptors come from a woman aged 25 to 39 in good health and CMV-seronegative.

The rearrangement joins TRBV5-6 to TRBJ2-7; the match to TRBD2 covers 9 bases. V lost 5 bases to trimming and J lost 1 base; unmatched junction nucleotides: 7. In germline, CDR1 is SGHDT, CDR2 YYEEEE. The CDR3 runs 15 residues. The CDR3 reads CASSPGLARSYEQYF. In DNA form, the CDR3 reads TGTGCCAGCAGTCCCGGACTAGCGCGATCCTACGAGCAGTACTTC.

V gene TRBV11-2 combines with J gene TRBJ2-7; D is perhaps TRBD2 (6 bases). The CDR3 sequence is 16 residues long. The germline gives CDR1 SGHAT, CDR2 FQNNGV. Trimming took 5 bases from V and 0 from J, leaving 17 bases between them. The CDR3 region is CASSVLPGVPSYEQYF. The DNA of the CDR3 is TGTGCCAGCAGCGTATTACCGGGAGTCCCCTCCTACGAGCAGTACTTC.

This clone showed up just a few times. This rearrangement joins TRBV5-1 to TRBJ1-1; TRBD1 aligns across 9 bases. The CDR3 is made up of 15 amino acids. Germline CDR1 is SGHRS and CDR2 is YFSETQ. After removal of 0 bases from V and 6 bases from J, the junction contained 6 bases not matched to a gene. CDR3 DNA sequence: TGCGCCAGCAGCTTGGTCGGGACAGGGATCCCTGAAGCTTTCTTT. Its protein product is CASSLVGTGIPEAFF.

This clone was seen just once. This chain joins TRBV6-1 and TRBJ2-7; a possible D gene is TRBD2 (6 bases). V lost 6 bases and J 2 bases, leaving 17 bases between the germline ends. CDR3 length: 15 amino acids. Germline-derived CDR1 and CDR2 are MNHNS and SASEGT. The CDR3: CASRNRERTAYEQYF. In nucleotides, the CDR3 is TGTGCCAGCAGAAATCGGGAGCGGACGGCCTACGAGCAGTACTTC.

This chain uses TRBV30 with TRBJ1-2; no clear D gene. V was trimmed by 3 bases and J by 4 bases, leaving 12 bases between them. CDR1 and CDR2 from the germline V gene are GTSNPN and SVGIG (reference sequence). CDR3 length: 13 amino acids. The CDR3 DNA follows: TGTGCCTGGAGGGCATGGAACAGCTATGGCTACACCTTC. Amino acids: CAWRAWNSYGYTF. Supplemented by reference TRBV30 and TRBJ1-2, the full variable domain reads SQTIHQWPATLVQPVGSPLSLECTVEGTSNPNLYWYRQAAGRGLQLLFYSVGIGQISSEVPQNLSASRPQDRQFILSSKKLLLSDSGFYLCAWRAWNSYGYTFGSGTRLTVV.

The chain carries TRBV7-2 and TRBJ2-5, with TRBD2 identical over 12 bases. CDR1 SGHTA and CDR2 FQGNSA come from the germline V gene. The CDR3 spans 16 residues. V was clipped by 5 bases and J by 5 bases; unmatched bases: 9. This CDR3 reads CASSPETSGGGETQYF. Here the CDR3 DNA reads TGTGCCAGCAGCCCTGAGACTAGCGGGGGAGGGGAGACCCAGTACTTC. Combining the CDR3 with reference TRBV7-2 and TRBJ2-5 gives the whole variable domain GAGVSQSPSNKVTEKGKDVELRCDPISGHTALYWYRQSLGQGLEFLIYFQGNSAPDKSGLPSDRFSAERTGGSVSTLTIQRTQQEDSAVYLCASSPETSGGGETQYFGPGTRLLVL.

The genes are TRBV4-1 and TRBJ2-6; D gene unclear. V lost 3 bases to trimming and J lost 2 bases, with 2 bases between them. Per germline, CDR1 MGHRA and CDR2 YSYEKL. The CDR3 consists of 13 residues. The CDR3 sequence: CASSQAGANVLTF. CDR3 DNA: TGCGCCAGCAGCCAGGCTGGGGCCAACGTCCTGACTTTC.

V is TRBV27 and J is TRBJ1-2, with 7 bases matching TRBD1. The junction had 12 bases not matched to a gene; V was cut back by 0 bases and J by 11 bases. CDR3 length equals 15 residues. In germline, CDR1 is MNHEY, CDR2 SMNVEV (reference sequence). CDR3 protein: CASSLSPANDRDYTF. The CDR3 DNA sequence: TGTGCCAGCAGTTTATCCCCGGCCAATGACAGGGATTACACCTTC.